This passage covers 11 T cell receptor beta chains from one sample sequenced in a study of PD-1 blockade in classical Hodgkin lymphoma. Relapse was seen in all patients after autologous stem cell transplantation, and brentuximab vedotin exposure was variable. Profiled with immunoSEQ multiplex PCR; TCRdb holds only in-frame clones, not every one. Here the sample spans 40,000 to 55,000 clones, almost 90% being singletons. Sequencing was performed on peripheral blood mononuclear cells (PBMCs), taken at baseline. These receptors were obtained from a human donor with classical Hodgkin lymphoma.

The chain employs TRBV2 and TRBJ1-2, with D hard to call. Trimming stripped 7 bases from V and 0 bases from J, with 6 bases between. The CDR3 is 12 residues long. The germline V gene encodes CDR1 SNHLY and CDR2 FYNNEI. The CDR3: CASTGTNYGYTF. As DNA, the CDR3 is TGTGCCAGCACGGGAACTAACTATGGCTACACCTTC. The whole variable domain, remainder taken from reference TRBV2 and TRBJ1-2, is EPEVTQTPSHQVTQMGQEVILRCVPISNHLYFYWYRQILGQKVEFLVSFYNNEISEKSEIFDDQFSVERPDGSNFTLKIRSTKLEDSAMYFCASTGTNYGYTFGSGTRLTVV.

The rearrangement links TRBV7-9 to TRBJ2-7; TRBD1 might be the D (7 bases). V lost 8 bases and J lost 2, with 19 bases in between. Germline CDR1 is SEHNR and CDR2 is FQNEAQ (reference sequence). The CDR3 is made up of 15 amino acids. This CDR3 is CASGPGGTATYEQYF. For the CDR3, the DNA is TGTGCCAGCGGCCCCGGCGGGACAGCAACCTACGAGCAGTACTTC.

The chain recombines TRBV5-1 with TRBJ2-7; 7 bases match TRBD2. Germline lookup yields CDR1 SGHRS and CDR2 YFSETQ. V lost 1 base and J lost 0; bases outside the gene matches: 7. CDR3 length equals 16 residues. The CDR3 nucleotides read TGCGCCAGCAGCTTGAAGCGGGGCAACCCCTCCTACGAGCAGTACTTC. It codes for CASSLKRGNPSYEQYF.

The chain has TRBV18 and TRBJ2-7, with 9 bases lining up with TRBD2. CDR1 and CDR2 from the germline V gene are KGHSH and LQKENI. J gave up 5 bases and V 8 bases, and 7 bases lay outside the gene matches. The CDR3 covers 13 residues. CDR3 sequence reads: CASGPVAGDEQYF. The CDR3 nucleotides read TGTGCCAGCGGCCCCGTAGCGGGAGACGAGCAGTACTTC.

This clone was picked up one time. The chain couples TRBV19 to TRBJ2-1, with D perhaps matching TRBD2 (6 bases). V was pared by 1 base and J by 8 bases, with 15 bases between. Germline lookup yields CDR1 LNHDA and CDR2 SQIVND (reference sequence). This CDR3 is built from 15 residues. CDR3 sequence (DNA): TGTGCCAGTAGTATAGGCGGACACGGGAGCGATGAGCAGTTCTTC. Protein product: CASSIGGHGSDEQFF.

A single count supports this clone. The V gene is TRBV14, the J gene TRBJ2-1; 9 nucleotides agree with TRBD2. The CDR3 is 16 amino acids. V dropped 4 bases and J dropped 2; count of bases not matched to a gene: 6. Looked up from germline, CDR1 is SGHDN and CDR2 is FVKESK. The DNA for the CDR3 is TGTGCCAGCAGCCTCCCCTTAGCGGGGGCCTACAATGAGCAGTTCTTC. This sequence encodes CASSLPLAGAYNEQFF. Combining the CDR3 with reference TRBV14 and TRBJ2-1 gives the whole variable domain EAGVTQFPSHSVIEKGQTVTLRCDPISGHDNLYWYRRVMGKEIKFLLHFVKESKQDESGMPNNRFLAERTGGTYSTLKVQPAELEDSGVYFCASSLPLAGAYNEQFFGPGTRLTVL.

The chain is built from TRBV10-3 and TRBJ2-5; 9 positions match TRBD1. Germline V gives CDR1 ENHRY, CDR2 SYGVKD. The CDR3 spans 13 residues. With 4 bases clipped from V and 3 bases from J, the junction kept 0 bases outside the gene matches. CDR3 nucleotide sequence: TGTGCCATCAGTGGGACAGGGGAAGAGACCCAGTACTTC. It is translated as CAISGTGEETQYF.

V and J are TRBV4-1 and TRBJ1-1; D gene ambiguous. Trimming took off 5 bases at V and 1 base at J, with 8 bases between the two ends. The germline V gene encodes CDR1 MGHRA and CDR2 YSYEKL. This CDR3 is built from 13 residues. The CDR3 sequence: CASSNLQNTEAFF. CDR3 nucleotides: TGCGCCAGCAGCAACCTACAGAACACTGAAGCTTTCTTT.

The chain combines TRBV6-5 with TRBJ2-7; D is undetermined. Germline values: CDR1 MNHEY, CDR2 SVGAGI. The CDR3 has 13 amino acids. Trimming removed 2 bases from V and 0 bases from J, with 5 bases in between. CDR3 amino acids: CASSYRSSYEQYF. In DNA, the CDR3 is TGTGCCAGCAGTTACCGGAGCTCCTACGAGCAGTACTTC.

The chain employs TRBV28 and TRBJ2-5; 7 positions agree with TRBD2. Germline V lookup: CDR1 MDHEN, CDR2 SYDVKM. The CDR3 has 16 amino acids. The V gene end was trimmed by 6 bases and the J gene end by 1 base; junction bases not matched to a gene: 11. The CDR3 DNA reads as TGTGCCAGCAGCCCCCCGGGACTATTTTCCCAAGAGACCCAGTACTTC. Its protein product is CASSPPGLFSQETQYF.

The chain is built from TRBV18 and TRBJ2-3; D may be TRBD1 (9 bases). The CDR3 is 16 residues long. Germline loops: CDR1 KGHSH, CDR2 LQKENI. V was trimmed by 6 bases and J by 1 base, leaving 17 bases between them. This CDR3 reads CASSGTRTGGTDTQYF. In DNA, the CDR3 is TGTGCCAGCTCGGGGACTAGGACAGGGGGCACAGATACGCAGTATTTT.